A single sample gave rise to the 18 T cell receptor beta chains below, sequenced in a study of blood T cells in healthy people across ages. Alongside a J-beta primer mix, a sample-barcoded 5' primer served in a second PCR lasting roughly 7 to 11 cycles. TCRdb called the 5' RACE reads again in MiXCR, with one record for every CDR3 protein. Of 500,000 to 700,000 distinct CDR3 sequences in the sample, about 30% were seen once. The specimen sequenced was blood. Receptor source: a woman of 80 years or more in good health.

Concerning this clonotype itself: The junction shows a germline mismatch at one end, possibly a read error. The chain employs TRBV3-1 and TRBJ2-1; 11 bases match TRBD2. The CDR3 totals 17 residues. Germline V gene sequence: CDR1 LGHDT, CDR2 YNNKEL (reference sequence). The chain's CDR3 is CAGSPPLAGGPGSEQFF. CDR3 nucleotide sequence: TGTGCCGGCAGCCCTCCCTTAGCGGGGGGGCCAGGGAGTGAGCAGTTCTTC.

This clonotype was observed at least ten times. The V call is TRBV7-2, the J call TRBJ2-5, with 7 bases lining up with TRBD1. Germline lookup yields CDR1 SGHTA and CDR2 FQGNSA. The V and J ends lost 5 bases and 4 bases, in that order; junction bases with no gene match: 7. CDR3 length: 14 residues. The CDR3 bases are TGTGCCAGCAGCACGACAGGGAGTCCAGAGACCCAGTACTTC. It codes for CASSTTGSPETQYF.

This clonotype occurred a few times. The rearrangement joins TRBV6-1 to TRBJ1-6, with D tentatively TRBD1 (6 bases). The germline V gene has CDR1 MNHNS and CDR2 SASEGT. CDR3 length: 13 residues. The germline V and J ends were trimmed by 6 bases and 10 bases, with 13 bases remaining between them. The CDR3 nucleotides read TGTGCCAGCAGCTACAGGGATTTCTCACCCCTCCACTTT. Translation gives CASSYRDFSPLHF.

This clonotype appeared a few times. The V and J genes are TRBV20-1 and TRBJ2-2; 7 nucleotides align to TRBD1. CDR3 length: 20 residues. V trimming: 6 bases; J trimming: 4 bases; junction bases outside the gene matches: 26. Per the germline V gene, CDR1 is DFQATT and CDR2 is SNEGSKA (reference sequence). As DNA, the CDR3 is TGCAGTGCGAGTGGTGTCCGAGTAACAAGACAGGGCGAGGTCACCGGGGAGCTGTTTTTT. Its protein product is CSASGVRVTRQGEVTGELFF.

The rearrangement joins TRBV28 to TRBJ1-2, with 7 bases identical to TRBD1. The V gene's germline CDR1 is MDHEN and CDR2 SYDVKM. The CDR3 is made up of 13 amino acids. Unmatched junction bases numbered 6, after V lost 5 bases and J lost 6 bases. CDR3 amino acids: CASSADRVDGYTF. The CDR3 DNA is TGTGCCAGCAGTGCAGACAGGGTGGATGGCTACACCTTC.

This clonotype was seen more than once but under ten times. The chain carries TRBV18 and TRBJ1-1, with D perhaps matching TRBD1 (5 bases). Trimming stripped 6 bases from V and 1 base from J, with 18 bases between. CDR1 is KGHSH, CDR2 LQKENI, per germline. This CDR3 comprises 16 residues. The CDR3 loop reads CASSPILVGENTEAFF. CDR3 nucleotides: TGTGCCAGCTCGCCCATCCTGGTGGGGGAGAACACTGAAGCTTTCTTT.

CDR3 in amino acids: CASSARLAGGLYEQYF. The DNA of the CDR3 is TGTGCCAGCAGCGCACGACTAGCGGGAGGTCTCTACGAGCAGTACTTC. The genes are TRBV7-9 and TRBJ2-7; 13 nucleotides agree with TRBD2. V lost 5 bases to trimming and J lost 3 bases; unmatched junction nucleotides: 7. The CDR3 spans 16 residues. Per the germline V gene, CDR1 is SEHNR and CDR2 is FQNEAQ (reference sequence).

This clonotype showed up many times. The chain joins TRBV29-1 to TRBJ2-6; D is uncertain. Trimming left V 7 bases short and J 0 bases short, with 7 bases between. CDR3 size: 13 residues. Germline V gene data show CDR1 as SQVTM and CDR2 as ANQGSEA. CDR3 nucleotide sequence: TGCAGCGCCTTGATCTCTGGGGCCAACGTCCTGACTTTC. Translating gives CSALISGANVLTF.

This clonotype was seen at least ten times. The rearrangement joins TRBV4-3 to TRBJ2-5; D call uncertain. CDR3 size: 13 residues. V gave up 0 bases and J gave up 4 bases, with 6 bases separating them. The germline gives CDR1 LGHNA, CDR2 YSLEER. This chain's CDR3 is CASSQDWGETQYF. The CDR3 bases are TGCGCCAGCAGCCAAGATTGGGGAGAGACCCAGTACTTC.

The table lists this clonotype with many counts. The V and J genes are TRBV5-1 and TRBJ2-1; TRBD2 matches 7 bases. CDR3 size: 17 residues. V lost 4 bases and J lost 4; bases outside the gene matches: 14. CDR1 is SGHRS and CDR2 is YFSETQ in the germline V gene. The CDR3 reads CASSREASRGGYNEQFF. Written as DNA, the CDR3 is TGCGCCAGCAGCCGGGAGGCTAGTAGGGGAGGATACAATGAGCAGTTCTTC.

This rearrangement joins TRBV16 to TRBJ2-5; D is uncertain. The CDR3 has 14 amino acids. Trimming shortened V by 7 bases and J by 0 bases, and 12 bases separated the two germline ends. The V gene's germline CDR1 is KGHSY and CDR2 FQNENV. CDR3 protein: CASTHGEYQETQYF. CDR3 coding DNA: TGTGCCAGCACCCACGGAGAGTACCAAGAGACCCAGTACTTC.

This clonotype was observed many times. The chain is built from TRBV7-2 and TRBJ2-1; 9 bases are a match to TRBD1. This CDR3 spans 15 amino acids. From germline, CDR1 is SGHTA and CDR2 FQGNSA. Losses at the gene ends were 5 bases for V and 8 bases for J; bases not matched to a gene: 10. The CDR3, as DNA: TGTGCCAGCAGCCCCTGGACAGGGGCTAAGGATGAGCAGTTCTTC. Encoded protein: CASSPWTGAKDEQFF. The variable domain in full, with the rest retrieved from reference TRBV7-2 and TRBJ2-1, is GAGVSQSPSNKVTEKGKDVELRCDPISGHTALYWYRQSLGQGLEFLIYFQGNSAPDKSGLPSDRFSAERTGGSVSTLTIQRTQQEDSAVYLCASSPWTGAKDEQFFGPGTRLTVL.

The rearrangement joins TRBV20-1 to TRBJ2-3; D is perhaps TRBD2 (6 bases). The V and J ends lost 5 bases and 3 bases respectively, with 18 bases between them. The CDR3 sequence is 15 residues long. Per the germline V gene, CDR1 is DFQATT and CDR2 is SNEGSKA (reference sequence). This CDR3 reads CSALHLGGHTDTQYF. The CDR3 DNA sequence: TGCAGTGCTCTCCACCTTGGAGGGCATACAGATACGCAGTATTTT.

This chain uses TRBV27 with TRBJ1-4; 8 nucleotides agree with TRBD1. V was clipped by 5 bases and J by 5 bases; unmatched bases: 7. Germline values: CDR1 MNHEY, CDR2 SMNVEV (reference sequence). The CDR3 extends over 15 amino acids. The CDR3 spells CASSGRGQVNEKLFF. The CDR3 coding sequence is TGTGCCAGCAGTGGGCGGGGACAGGTGAATGAAAAACTGTTTTTT. Using reference TRBV27 and TRBJ1-4 for the parts outside the CDR3, the full variable domain is EAQVTQNPRYLITVTGKKLTVTCSQNMNHEYMSWYRQDPGLGLRQIYYSMNVEVTDKGDVPEGYKVSRKEKRNFPLILESPSPNQTSLYFCASSGRGQVNEKLFFGSGTQLSVL.

This clonotype showed up many times. This chain links TRBV5-6 with TRBJ1-2; tentatively, D is TRBD1 (6 bases). The V gene lost 9 bases and the J gene lost 13 bases, with 16 bases spanning the gap. Germline V CDR1 and CDR2: SGHDT, YYEEEE. The CDR3 loop spans 10 amino acids. CDR3 region: CATRTVATTF. DNA of the CDR3: TGTGCCACACGGACAGTCGCAACCACCTTC.

The chain carries TRBV2 and TRBJ1-1; possible D gene TRBD1, 5 bases. Germline V gene data show CDR1 as SNHLY and CDR2 as FYNNEI. CDR3 size: 12 residues. Trimming pared 6 bases from V and 4 bases from J, leaving 9 bases between. This CDR3 reads CASRTVITEAFF. The CDR3 DNA reads as TGTGCCAGCAGGACAGTTATCACTGAAGCTTTCTTT.

In this sample, this clonotype turned up many times. V is TRBV20-1 and J is TRBJ1-5; D not resolved. With 4 bases removed from V and 0 bases from J, the gap between germline ends came to 10 bases. The CDR3 covers 14 residues. Germline CDR1 DFQATT, CDR2 SNEGSKA (reference sequence). For the CDR3, the DNA is TGCAGTGCTACCGCGGAGTATAGCAATCAGCCCCAGCATTTT. This sequence encodes CSATAEYSNQPQHF.

This clonotype was counted ten times or more. The chain recombines TRBV28 with TRBJ2-1; D might be TRBD1 (5 bases). Germline CDR1 MDHEN, CDR2 SYDVKM. The germline V and J ends were trimmed by 1 base and 6 bases, with 16 bases remaining between them. The CDR3 sequence is 16 residues long. CDR3 protein: CASSLFAAARGNEQFF. The DNA for the CDR3 is TGTGCCAGCAGTTTATTCGCGGCCGCAAGGGGCAATGAGCAGTTCTTC.